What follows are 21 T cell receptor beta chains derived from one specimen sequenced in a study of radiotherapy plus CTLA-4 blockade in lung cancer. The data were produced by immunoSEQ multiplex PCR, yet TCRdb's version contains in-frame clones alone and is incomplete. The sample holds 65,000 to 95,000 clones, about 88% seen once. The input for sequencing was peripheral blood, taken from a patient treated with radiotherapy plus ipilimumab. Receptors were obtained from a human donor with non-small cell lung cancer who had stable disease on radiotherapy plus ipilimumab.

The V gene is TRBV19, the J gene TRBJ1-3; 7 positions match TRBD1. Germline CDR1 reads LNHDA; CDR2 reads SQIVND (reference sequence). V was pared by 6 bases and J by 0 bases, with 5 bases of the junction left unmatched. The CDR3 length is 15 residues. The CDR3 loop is CASSRQGGSGNTIYF. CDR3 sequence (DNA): TGTGCCAGTAGCCGACAGGGCGGCTCTGGAAACACCATATATTTT.

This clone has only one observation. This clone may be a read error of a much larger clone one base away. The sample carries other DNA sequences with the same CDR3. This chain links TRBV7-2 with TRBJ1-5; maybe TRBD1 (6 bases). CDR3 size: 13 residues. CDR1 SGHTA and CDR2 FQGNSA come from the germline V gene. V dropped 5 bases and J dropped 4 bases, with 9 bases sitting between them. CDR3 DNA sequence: TGTGCCAGCAGCCCGCAGGGGAATCAGCCCCAGCATTTT. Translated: CASSPQGNQPQHF.

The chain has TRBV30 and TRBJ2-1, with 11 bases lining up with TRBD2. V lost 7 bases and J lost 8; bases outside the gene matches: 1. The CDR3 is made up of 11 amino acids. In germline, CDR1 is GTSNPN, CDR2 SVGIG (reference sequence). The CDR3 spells CAYSGRDEQFF. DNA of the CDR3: TGTGCCTATAGCGGGAGGGATGAGCAGTTCTTC.

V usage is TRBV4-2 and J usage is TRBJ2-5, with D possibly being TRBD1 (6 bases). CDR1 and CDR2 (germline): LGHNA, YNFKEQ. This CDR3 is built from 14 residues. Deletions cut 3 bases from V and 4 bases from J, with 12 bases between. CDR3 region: CASSQTGGAETQYF. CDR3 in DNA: TGTGCCAGCAGCCAGACAGGTGGGGCAGAGACCCAGTACTTC.

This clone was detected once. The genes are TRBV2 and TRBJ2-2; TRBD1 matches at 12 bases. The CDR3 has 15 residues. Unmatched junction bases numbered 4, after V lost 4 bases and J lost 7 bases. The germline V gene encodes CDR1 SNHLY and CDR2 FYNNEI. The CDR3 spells CASSGGQGAVGELFF. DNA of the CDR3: TGTGCCAGCAGTGGGGGACAGGGGGCGGTCGGGGAGCTGTTTTTT. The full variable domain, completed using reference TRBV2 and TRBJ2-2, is EPEVTQTPSHQVTQMGQEVILRCVPISNHLYFYWYRQILGQKVEFLVSFYNNEISEKSEIFDDQFSVERPDGSNFTLKIRSTKLEDSAMYFCASSGGQGAVGELFFGEGSRLTVL.

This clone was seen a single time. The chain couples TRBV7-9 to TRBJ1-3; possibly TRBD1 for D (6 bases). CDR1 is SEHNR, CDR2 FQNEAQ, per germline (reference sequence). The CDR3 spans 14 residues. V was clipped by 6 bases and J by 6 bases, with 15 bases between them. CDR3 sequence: CASSRTDIVNTIYF. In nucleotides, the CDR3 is TGTGCCAGCAGTAGGACAGATATTGTAAACACCATATATTTT.

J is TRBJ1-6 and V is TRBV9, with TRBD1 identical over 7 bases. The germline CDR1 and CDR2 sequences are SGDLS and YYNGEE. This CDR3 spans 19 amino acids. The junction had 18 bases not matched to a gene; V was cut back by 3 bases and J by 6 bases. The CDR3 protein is CASSERGGGRGFGNSPLHF. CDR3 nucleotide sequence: TGTGCCAGCAGCGAGAGGGGTGGGGGCAGGGGGTTCGGTAATTCACCCCTCCACTTT.

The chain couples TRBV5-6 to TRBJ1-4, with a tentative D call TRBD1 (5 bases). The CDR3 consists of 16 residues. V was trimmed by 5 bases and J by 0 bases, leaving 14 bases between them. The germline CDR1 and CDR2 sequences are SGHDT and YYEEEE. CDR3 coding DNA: TGTGCCAGCAGTCTCCACGGACAATCAACTAATGAAAAACTGTTTTTT. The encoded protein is CASSLHGQSTNEKLFF.

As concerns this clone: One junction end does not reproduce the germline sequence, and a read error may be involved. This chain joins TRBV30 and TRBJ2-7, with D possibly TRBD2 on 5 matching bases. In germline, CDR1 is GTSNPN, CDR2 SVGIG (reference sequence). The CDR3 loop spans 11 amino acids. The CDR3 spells CASQSQERVGF. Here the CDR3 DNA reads TGTGCCTCCCAAAGTCAGGAGAGGGTAGGCTTC.

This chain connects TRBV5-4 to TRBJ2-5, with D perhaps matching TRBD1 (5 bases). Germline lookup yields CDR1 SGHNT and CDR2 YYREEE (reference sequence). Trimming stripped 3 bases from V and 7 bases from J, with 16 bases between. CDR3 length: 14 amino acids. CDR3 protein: CASSSTGREGTQYF. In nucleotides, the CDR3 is TGTGCCAGCAGCTCGACGGGCAGGGAAGGGACCCAGTACTTC.

The CDR3 coding sequence is TGTGCCAGTAGAGGGGACCCTAGCACAGATACGCAGTATTTT. This codes for CASRGDPSTDTQYF. The chain combines TRBV19 with TRBJ2-3; possibly TRBD1 or TRBD2 for D (5 bases each). The V end was cut by 6 bases, the J end by 0 bases, with 10 bases between. The CDR3 extends over 14 amino acids. CDR1 and CDR2 from the germline V gene are LNHDA and SQIVND (reference sequence).

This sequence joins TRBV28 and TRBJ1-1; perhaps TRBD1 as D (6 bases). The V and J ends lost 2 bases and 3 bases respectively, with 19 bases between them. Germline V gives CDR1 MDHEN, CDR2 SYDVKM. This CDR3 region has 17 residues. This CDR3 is CASSLVPGTPGDTEAFF. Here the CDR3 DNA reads TGTGCCAGCAGTTTAGTTCCCGGAACCCCAGGGGACACTGAAGCTTTCTTT.

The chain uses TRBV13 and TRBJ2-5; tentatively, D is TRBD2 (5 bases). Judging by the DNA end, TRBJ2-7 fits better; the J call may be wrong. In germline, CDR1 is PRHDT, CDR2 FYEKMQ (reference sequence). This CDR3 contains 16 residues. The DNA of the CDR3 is TGTGCCAGCAGCTTAGGCCGTCGTGTAAGAGGGTACGAGCAGTACTTC. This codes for CASSLGRRVRGYEQYF.

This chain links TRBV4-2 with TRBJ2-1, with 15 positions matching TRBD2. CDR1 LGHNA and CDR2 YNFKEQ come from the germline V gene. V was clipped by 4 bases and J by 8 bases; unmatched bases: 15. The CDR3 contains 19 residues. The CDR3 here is CASSLQQTGTSGRRDEQFF. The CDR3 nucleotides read TGTGCCAGCAGCCTACAACAAACCGGGACTAGCGGGAGGAGGGATGAGCAGTTCTTC.

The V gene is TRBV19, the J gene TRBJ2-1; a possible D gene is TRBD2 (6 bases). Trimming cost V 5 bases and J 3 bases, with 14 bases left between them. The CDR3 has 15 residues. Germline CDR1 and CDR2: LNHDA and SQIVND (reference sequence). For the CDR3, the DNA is TGTGCCAGTAGTCCCAGTCGGGGGATCTACAATGAGCAGTTCTTC. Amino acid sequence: CASSPSRGIYNEQFF.

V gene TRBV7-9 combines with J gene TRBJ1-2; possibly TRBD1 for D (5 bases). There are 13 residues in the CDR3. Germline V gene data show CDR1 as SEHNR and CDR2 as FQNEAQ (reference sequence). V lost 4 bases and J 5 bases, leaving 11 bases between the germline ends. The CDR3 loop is CASSSAGVYGYTF. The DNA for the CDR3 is TGTGCCAGCAGCTCTGCGGGGGTTTATGGCTACACCTTC.

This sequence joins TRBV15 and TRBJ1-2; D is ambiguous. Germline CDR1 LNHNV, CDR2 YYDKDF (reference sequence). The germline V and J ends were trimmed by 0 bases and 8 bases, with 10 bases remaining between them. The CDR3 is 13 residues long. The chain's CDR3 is CATSREPGPGYTF. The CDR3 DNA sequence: TGTGCCACCAGCAGAGAACCAGGCCCCGGCTACACCTTC. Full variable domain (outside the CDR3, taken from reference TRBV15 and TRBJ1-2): DAMVIQNPRYQVTQFGKPVTLSCSQTLNHNVMYWYQQKSSQAPKLLFHYYDKDFNNEADTPDNFQSRRPNTSFCFLDIRSPGLGDTAMYLCATSREPGPGYTFGSGTRLTVV.

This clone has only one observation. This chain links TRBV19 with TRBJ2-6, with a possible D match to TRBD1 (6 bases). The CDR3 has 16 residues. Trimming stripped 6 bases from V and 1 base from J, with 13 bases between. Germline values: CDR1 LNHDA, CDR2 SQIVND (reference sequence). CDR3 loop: CASSPRQASGANVLTF. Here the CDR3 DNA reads TGTGCCAGTAGCCCTAGACAGGCTTCTGGGGCCAACGTCCTGACTTTC.

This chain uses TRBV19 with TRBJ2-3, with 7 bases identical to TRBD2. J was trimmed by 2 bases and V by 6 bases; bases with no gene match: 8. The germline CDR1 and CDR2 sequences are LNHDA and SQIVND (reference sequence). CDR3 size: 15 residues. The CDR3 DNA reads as TGTGCCAGTAGGAGCGGGAAAAGAAACACAGATACGCAGTATTTT. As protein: CASRSGKRNTDTQYF.

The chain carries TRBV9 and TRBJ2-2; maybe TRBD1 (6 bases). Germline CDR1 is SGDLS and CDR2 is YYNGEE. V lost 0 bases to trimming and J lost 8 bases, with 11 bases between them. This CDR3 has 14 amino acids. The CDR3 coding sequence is TGTGCCAGCAGCGTAGAGGGCAGGGGAGGGGAGCTGTTTTTT. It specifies CASSVEGRGGELFF.

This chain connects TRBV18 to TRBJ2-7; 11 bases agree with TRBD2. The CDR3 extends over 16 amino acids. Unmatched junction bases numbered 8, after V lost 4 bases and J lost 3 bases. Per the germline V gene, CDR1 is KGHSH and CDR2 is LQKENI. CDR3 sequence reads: CASSQQELAGGYEQYF. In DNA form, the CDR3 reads TGTGCCAGCTCACAGCAGGAGCTAGCGGGAGGCTACGAGCAGTACTTC.